The 32 T cell receptor beta chains in this list originate from one sample, sequenced in a study of T cells expressing NK-cell markers. TCRdb re-called the 5' RACE reads and catalogs CDR3 proteins one per entry, DNA excluded. The sample data list approximately 380,000 distinct CDR3 sequences. Sequencing input: blood T cells: a sorted CD56 or NKG2C T cell subset, CD4+ or CD8+ T cells, or bulk PBMC T cells (not recorded which). Receptor source: a man aged 18-69 years in good health.

The J gene is TRBJ2-3, the V gene TRBV7-9; without DNA, the TCRdb call of TRBD2 cannot be checked. This CDR3 is 14 amino acids long. CDR1 is SEHNR, CDR2 FQNEAQ, per germline (reference sequence). CDR3 sequence: CASSSGGSTDTQYF.

This sequence joins TRBV6-5 and TRBJ1-6; TCRdb designates TRBD1, a call that cannot be tested without DNA. The V gene's germline CDR1 is MNHEY and CDR2 SVGAGI. The CDR3 runs to 15 residues. CDR3 loop: CASSYSVGSPSPLHF.

The V and J genes are TRBV28 and TRBJ2-5. Germline assignment: CDR1 MDHEN and CDR2 SYDVKM. The CDR3 has 15 residues. The CDR3 sequence is CASRFHRTYQETQYF.

The chain joins TRBV12-3 or TRBV12-4 to TRBJ2-3; TCRdb outputs TRBD1, but without DNA this stays unchecked. The CDR3 length is 14 residues. CDR3 residues: CASSLGGDADTQYF.

The chain's CDR3 is CSVEETQNTEAFF. V is TRBV29-1 and J is TRBJ1-1. Germline CDR1 is SQVTM and CDR2 is ANQGSEA. This CDR3 region has 13 residues.

This chain connects TRBV7-2 to TRBJ1-5; as DNA is missing, the TRBD1 call by TCRdb cannot be tested. CDR3 length: 15 amino acids. Germline CDR1 and CDR2: SGHTA and FQGNSA. This chain's CDR3 is CASSFRGGGNQPQHF.

The CDR3 sequence: CATLERGQATQYF. The gene calls are TRBV12-3 or TRBV12-4 and TRBJ2-3; the TRBD1 assignment by TCRdb is unverifiable without DNA. The CDR3 is 13 amino acids.

The chain links TRBV27 to TRBJ2-1; lacking DNA, the TRBD1 call made by TCRdb goes unchecked. Germline V gives CDR1 MNHEY, CDR2 SMNVEV (reference sequence). There are 15 residues in the CDR3. This CDR3 reads CASSRLDRDDNEQFF.

The V and J genes are TRBV12-3 or TRBV12-4 and TRBJ1-3; the D gene TCRdb calls, TRBD1, cannot be checked with no DNA. CDR3 size: 14 residues. CDR3: CASSSYRAGNTIYF.

The chain carries TRBV28 and TRBJ2-7; TCRdb gives TRBD1 as the D gene, but with no DNA this cannot be confirmed. CDR1 is MDHEN, CDR2 SYDVKM, per germline. The CDR3 is 14 residues long. CDR3 region: CASSLVTIPGEQYF.

This chain joins TRBV18 and TRBJ2-2. Germline V gene lookup returns CDR1 KGHSH and CDR2 LQKENI. There are 15 residues in the CDR3. The CDR3 loop reads CASSPVQGTTGELFF.

The V gene is TRBV20-1, the J gene TRBJ2-1; the D gene TCRdb calls, TRBD2, cannot be checked with no DNA. Germline values: CDR1 DFQATT, CDR2 SNEGSKA (reference sequence). The CDR3 totals 14 residues. CDR3 sequence reads: CSASSGVRYNEQFF.

J is TRBJ2-5 and V is TRBV5-6; TCRdb picks TRBD1, but there is no DNA to check that call. In germline, CDR1 is SGHDT, CDR2 YYEEEE. CDR3 length: 13 amino acids. This CDR3 is CASSLTGEETQYF.

This rearrangement joins TRBV12-3 or TRBV12-4 to TRBJ2-3; there is no DNA to check the TCRdb D call of TRBD2. The CDR3 loop spans 16 amino acids. The CDR3 protein is CASRGSGGAYLGTQYF.

This chain uses TRBV7-2 with TRBJ1-1; TCRdb names TRBD1, which stays unverified in the absence of DNA. The CDR3 covers 14 residues. Germline lookup yields CDR1 SGHTA and CDR2 FQGNSA. The CDR3 protein is CASSLTRDDTEAFF.

The V and J genes are TRBV12-3 or TRBV12-4 and TRBJ2-1; TCRdb returns TRBD1, unconfirmable since there is no DNA. The CDR3 consists of 14 residues. The CDR3 loop reads CAVGDRSFDNEQFF.

The genes are TRBV2 and TRBJ1-4. From germline, CDR1 is SNHLY and CDR2 FYNNEI. The length of the CDR3 is 13 residues. The CDR3 reads CASDLRLNEKLFF. Using reference TRBV2 and TRBJ1-4 for the parts outside the CDR3, the full variable domain is EPEVTQTPSHQVTQMGQEVILRCVPISNHLYFYWYRQILGQKVEFLVSFYNNEISEKSEIFDDQFSVERPDGSNFTLKIRSTKLEDSAMYFCASDLRLNEKLFFGSGTQLSVL.

The chain has TRBV4-1 and TRBJ2-5; the D call of TRBD2 rests on TCRdb alone, since no DNA is present to check it. The length of the CDR3 is 16 residues. Germline CDR1 reads MGHRA; CDR2 reads YSYEKL. The CDR3 sequence is CASSQAQRGGPETQYF.

The chain joins TRBV28 to TRBJ2-2; there is no DNA to check the TCRdb D call of TRBD1. Germline V gene sequence: CDR1 MDHEN, CDR2 SYDVKM. CDR3 length: 15 residues. The CDR3 loop is CASSFRGAGTGELFF.

V and J are TRBV6-5 and TRBJ1-1; TCRdb outputs TRBD1, but without DNA this stays unchecked. This CDR3 has 14 amino acids. CDR1 MNHEY and CDR2 SVGAGI come from the germline V gene. The CDR3 loop is CASSSFQGKAEAFF.

J is TRBJ2-1 and V is TRBV11-3; TCRdb names TRBD1, which stays unverified in the absence of DNA. Germline V lookup: CDR1 SGHNT, CDR2 YENEEA. The CDR3 is 12 amino acids. The CDR3 sequence is CASSSQVGEQFF.

The chain employs TRBV2 and TRBJ2-1; the D gene TCRdb calls, TRBD1, cannot be checked with no DNA. The CDR3 sequence is 13 residues long. Per the germline V gene, CDR1 is SNHLY and CDR2 is FYNNEI. The CDR3 reads CASSPGQLLEQFF.

V usage is TRBV9 and J usage is TRBJ2-7; TCRdb proposes TRBD2, but this gene call is untestable without DNA. Germline V CDR1 and CDR2: SGDLS, YYNGEE. The CDR3 loop spans 14 amino acids. The chain's CDR3 is CASSVGALKNEQYF.

The rearrangement uses TRBV5-1 and TRBJ2-1; checking the TCRdb D call of TRBD1 is not possible without DNA. The CDR3 runs to 17 residues. Germline CDR1 is SGHRS and CDR2 is YFSETQ. The CDR3 reads CASSTAWGLPSENEQFF.

This chain uses TRBV20-1 with TRBJ1-5; the D call from TCRdb, TRBD1, cannot be confirmed without DNA. CDR1 DFQATT and CDR2 SNEGSKA come from the germline V gene (reference sequence). The CDR3 covers 15 residues. CDR3 in amino acids: CSATEGQYSNQPQHF.

The V call is TRBV28, the J call TRBJ1-2; TCRdb gives TRBD1 as the D gene, but with no DNA this cannot be confirmed. This CDR3 has 14 amino acids. Germline V CDR1 and CDR2: MDHEN, SYDVKM. CDR3 amino acids: CASSPQGWPDGYTF.

The chain joins TRBV5-1 to TRBJ2-3; the TCRdb call, TRBD1, lacks DNA for checking. This CDR3 comprises 15 residues. The germline gives CDR1 SGHRS, CDR2 YFSETQ. CDR3 region: CASRERGVGTDTQYF.

This rearrangement joins TRBV4-2 to TRBJ1-6; the TCRdb D gene call, TRBD1, has no DNA to confirm it. CDR3 length: 16 residues. From germline, CDR1 is LGHNA and CDR2 YNFKEQ. The CDR3 is CASSPNMGAKNSPLHF.

The chain carries TRBV6-2 or TRBV6-3 and TRBJ2-6; the TRBD2 assignment by TCRdb is unverifiable without DNA. The CDR3 is made up of 15 amino acids. The V gene's germline CDR1 is MNHEY and CDR2 SVGEGT. This CDR3 is CASSDGLSGANVLTF.

The rearrangement links TRBV6-1 to TRBJ2-1; TCRdb calls TRBD1, which cannot be checked without DNA. Germline V CDR1 and CDR2: MNHNS, SASEGT. This CDR3 has 15 residues. The CDR3 spells CASSDSGGAWDEQFF.

The chain links TRBV6-1 to TRBJ2-6; TCRdb outputs TRBD1, but without DNA this stays unchecked. Germline CDR1 and CDR2: MNHNS and SASEGT. The length of the CDR3 is 17 residues. Here the CDR3 reads CASSPGRMGSGANVLTF.

The rearrangement links TRBV12-3 or TRBV12-4 to TRBJ2-3; TCRdb lists TRBD2, though no DNA is available to test this call. CDR3 length equals 17 residues. CDR3 residues: CASSPRTSGGGTDTQYF.